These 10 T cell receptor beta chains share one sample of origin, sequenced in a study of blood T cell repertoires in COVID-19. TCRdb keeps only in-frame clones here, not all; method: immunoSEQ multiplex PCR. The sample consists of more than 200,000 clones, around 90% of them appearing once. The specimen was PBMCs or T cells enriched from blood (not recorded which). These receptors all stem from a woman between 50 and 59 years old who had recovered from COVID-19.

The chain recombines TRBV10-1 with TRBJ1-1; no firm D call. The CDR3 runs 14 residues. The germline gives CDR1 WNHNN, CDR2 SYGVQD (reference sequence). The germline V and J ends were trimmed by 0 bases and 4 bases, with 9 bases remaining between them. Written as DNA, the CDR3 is TGCGCCAGCAGTGAGTCTTCGGGAGGCACTGAAGCTTTCTTT. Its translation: CASSESSGGTEAFF.

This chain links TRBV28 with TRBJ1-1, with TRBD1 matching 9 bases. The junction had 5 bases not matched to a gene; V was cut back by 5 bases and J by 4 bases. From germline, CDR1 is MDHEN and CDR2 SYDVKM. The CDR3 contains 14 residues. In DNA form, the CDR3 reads TGTGCCAGCAGTCGACAGGGGGGTGGCACTGAAGCTTTCTTT. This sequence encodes CASSRQGGGTEAFF.

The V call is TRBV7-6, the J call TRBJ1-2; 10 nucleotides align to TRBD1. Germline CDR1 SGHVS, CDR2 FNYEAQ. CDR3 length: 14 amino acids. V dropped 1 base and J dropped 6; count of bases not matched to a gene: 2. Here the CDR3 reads CASSLGGTGDGYTF. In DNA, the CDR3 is TGTGCCAGCAGCTTAGGGGGGACAGGGGATGGCTACACCTTC.

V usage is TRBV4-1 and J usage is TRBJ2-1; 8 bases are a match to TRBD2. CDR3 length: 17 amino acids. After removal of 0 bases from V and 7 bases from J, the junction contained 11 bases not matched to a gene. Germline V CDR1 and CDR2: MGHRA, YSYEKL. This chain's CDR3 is CASSQEGGRNPRNEQFF. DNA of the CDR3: TGCGCCAGCAGCCAAGAGGGCGGGAGGAACCCGCGGAATGAGCAGTTCTTC.

The CDR3 sequence: CSGRASSYNEQFF. The CDR3 region has the DNA TGCAGTGGGAGGGCTAGCTCCTACAATGAGCAGTTCTTC. V usage is TRBV29-1 and J usage is TRBJ2-1, with TRBD2 matching over 7 bases. From germline, CDR1 is SQVTM and CDR2 ANQGSEA. This CDR3 has 13 amino acids.

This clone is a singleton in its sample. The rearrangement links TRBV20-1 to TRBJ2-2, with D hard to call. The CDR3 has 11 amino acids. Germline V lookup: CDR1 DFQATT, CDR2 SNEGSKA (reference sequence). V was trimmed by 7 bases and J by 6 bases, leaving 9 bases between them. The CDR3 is CSVTEAGELFF. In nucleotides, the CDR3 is TGCAGTGTAACAGAAGCCGGGGAGCTGTTTTTT.

Here the CDR3 reads CASTPTGDGYTF. The CDR3 DNA is TGTGCCAGCACCCCGACAGGGGACGGCTACACCTTC. The chain is built from TRBV27 and TRBJ1-2, with 8 positions matching TRBD1. CDR1 is MNHEY, CDR2 SMNVEV, per germline (reference sequence). This CDR3 is 12 amino acids long. J lost 8 bases, V lost 7 bases, and 6 bases had no gene match.

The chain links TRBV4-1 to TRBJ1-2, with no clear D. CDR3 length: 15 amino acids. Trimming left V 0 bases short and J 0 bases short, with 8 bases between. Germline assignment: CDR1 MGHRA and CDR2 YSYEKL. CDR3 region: CASSQEGVSNYGYTF. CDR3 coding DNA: TGCGCCAGCAGCCAAGAGGGCGTTTCTAACTATGGCTACACCTTC.

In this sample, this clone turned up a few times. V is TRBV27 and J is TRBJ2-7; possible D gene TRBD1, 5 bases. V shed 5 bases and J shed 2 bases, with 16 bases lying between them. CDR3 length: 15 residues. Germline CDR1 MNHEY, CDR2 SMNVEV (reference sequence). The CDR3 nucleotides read TGTGCCAGCAGTCTAAACGGACACGCAGCCTACGAGCAGTACTTC. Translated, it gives CASSLNGHAAYEQYF.

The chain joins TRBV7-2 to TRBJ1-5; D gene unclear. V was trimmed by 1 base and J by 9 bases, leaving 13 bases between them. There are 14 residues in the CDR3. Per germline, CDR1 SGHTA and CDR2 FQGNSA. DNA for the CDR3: TGTGCCAGCAGCTTAGGGGCAGCTCAAGGGCCCCAGCATTTT. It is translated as CASSLGAAQGPQHF.